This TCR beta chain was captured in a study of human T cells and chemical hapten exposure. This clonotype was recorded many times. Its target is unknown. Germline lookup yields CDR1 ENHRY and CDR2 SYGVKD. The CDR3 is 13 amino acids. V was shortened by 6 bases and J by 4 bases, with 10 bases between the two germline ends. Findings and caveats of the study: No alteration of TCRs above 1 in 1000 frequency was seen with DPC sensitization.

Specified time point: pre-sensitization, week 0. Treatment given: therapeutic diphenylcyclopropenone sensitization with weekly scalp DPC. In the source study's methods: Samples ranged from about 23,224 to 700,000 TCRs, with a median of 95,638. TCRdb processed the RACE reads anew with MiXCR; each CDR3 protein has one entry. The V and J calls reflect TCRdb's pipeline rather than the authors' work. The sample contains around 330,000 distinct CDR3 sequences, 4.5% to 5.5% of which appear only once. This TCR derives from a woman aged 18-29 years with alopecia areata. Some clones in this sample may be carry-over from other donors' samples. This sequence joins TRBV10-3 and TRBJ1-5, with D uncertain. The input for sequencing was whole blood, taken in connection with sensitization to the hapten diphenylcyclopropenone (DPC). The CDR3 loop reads CAIRGSLNQPQHF. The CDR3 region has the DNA TGTGCCATCAGGGGGTCCCTGAATCAGCCCCAGCATTTT.